This TCR beta chain is drawn from a study of blood T cell repertoires in COVID-19. Overall study: PBMCs, B-cell-depleted T cells, or T cells were the source of the cDNA or gDNA that made up the material.

Authors' data handling: The assay estimated nucleated cells by amplifying reference gene primers. Assay used: immunoSEQ multiplex PCR; TCRdb lists only in-frame clones, some missing. Clonal size and the V and J genes are those of that table, whereas D and trimming came from the DNA. The data show around 260,000 clones, 75% to 90% seen once. The study recruited people aged about 18 to 90 years across approximately 24 US areas. V lost 4 bases, J lost 2 bases, and 6 bases stayed unmatched. This CDR3 region has 15 residues. Looked up from germline, CDR1 is SGHRS and CDR2 is YFSETQ. Material for sequencing was PBMCs or T cells enriched from blood (not recorded which). This clonotype was obtained from a woman in her 30s who had recovered from COVID-19. The rearrangement links TRBV5-1 to TRBJ2-7; 10 positions match TRBD1. CDR3 sequence: CASSVRGQGTYEQYF. Written as DNA, the CDR3 is TGCGCCAGCAGCGTTCGGGGACAGGGGACCTACGAGCAGTACTTC.